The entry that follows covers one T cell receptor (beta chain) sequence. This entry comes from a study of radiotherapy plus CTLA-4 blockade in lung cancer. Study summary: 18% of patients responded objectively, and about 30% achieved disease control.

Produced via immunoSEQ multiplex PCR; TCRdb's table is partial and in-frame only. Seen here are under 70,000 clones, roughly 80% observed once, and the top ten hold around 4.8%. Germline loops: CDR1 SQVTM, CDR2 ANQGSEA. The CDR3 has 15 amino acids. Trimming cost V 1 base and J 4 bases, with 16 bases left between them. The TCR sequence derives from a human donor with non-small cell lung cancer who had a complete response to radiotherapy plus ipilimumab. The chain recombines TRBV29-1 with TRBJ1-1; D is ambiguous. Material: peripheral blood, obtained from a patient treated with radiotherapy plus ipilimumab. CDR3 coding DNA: TGCAGCGTTGAAGGATTGGGAGTAGCGGGCACTGAAGCTTTCTTT. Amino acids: CSVEGLGVAGTEAFF.